This T cell receptor (beta chain) was captured by sequencing in a study of shared clonotypes between healthy human individuals. Whole-study findings and limits: For naive CD4 cells, approximately 4.8% of clonotypes were shared across a handful of donors.

The CDR3 extends over 15 amino acids. Germline loops: CDR1 SGHDT, CDR2 YYEEEE. The ends lost 4 bases at V and 4 bases at J; junction bases unmatched: 4. On this clone: Its target is unknown. The sample holds other DNA sequences that translate to the same CDR3.

The deep-level immunoSEQ assay was used. Clones were sequenced by immunoSEQ multiplex PCR, and TCRdb holds only the in-frame ones, with some missing. The repertoire includes nearly 1,000,000 clones, over 60% of them detected once, and approximately 1.5% sits in the top ten. This TCR was recovered from a man younger than 30 in good health. The chain recombines TRBV5-6 with TRBJ2-1; 11 bases line up with TRBD2. The sequencing sample was made of memory CD4+ T cells sorted from blood. Subset: CD45RA-negative fraction. CDR3 in amino acids: CASSLGLADYNEQFF. CDR3 in DNA: TGTGCCAGCAGCCTGGGACTAGCGGATTACAATGAGCAGTTCTTC.